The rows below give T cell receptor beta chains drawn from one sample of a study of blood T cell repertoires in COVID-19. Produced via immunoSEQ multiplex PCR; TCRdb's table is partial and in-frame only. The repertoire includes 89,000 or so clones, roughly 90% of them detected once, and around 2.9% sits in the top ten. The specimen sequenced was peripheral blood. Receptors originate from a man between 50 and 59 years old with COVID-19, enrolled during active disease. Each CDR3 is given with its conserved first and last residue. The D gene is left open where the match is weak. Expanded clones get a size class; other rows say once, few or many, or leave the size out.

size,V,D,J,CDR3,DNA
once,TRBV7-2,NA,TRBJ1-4,CASSLVVGRGEKLFF,TGTGCCAGCAGCTTAGTGGTAGGCAGGGGTGAAAAACTGTTTTTT
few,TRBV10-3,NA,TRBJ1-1,CAISGGRGLRNTEAFF,TGTGCCATCAGCGGAGGCCGGGGACTCCGGAACACTGAAGCTTTCTTT
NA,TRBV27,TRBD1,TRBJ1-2,CASSPGGPIGYTF,TGTGCCAGCAGTCCAGGGGGACCGATTGGCTACACCTTC
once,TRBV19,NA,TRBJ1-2,CASSIRKQGNYGYTF,TGTGCCAGTAGTATCCGGAAGCAGGGGAACTATGGCTACACCTTC
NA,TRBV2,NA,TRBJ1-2,CASSERGGGYTF,TGTGCCAGCAGTGAACGGGGAGGTGGCTACACCTTC
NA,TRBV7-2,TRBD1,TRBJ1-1,CASSAGTAMNTEAFF,TGTGCCAGCAGCGCGGGGACAGCGATGAACACTGAAGCTTTCTTT
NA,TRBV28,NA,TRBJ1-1,CASSLDGGPRTEAFF,TGTGCCAGCAGTTTGGATGGAGGACCTCGCACTGAAGCTTTCTTT
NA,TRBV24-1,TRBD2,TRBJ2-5,CATSLGTSGGYQETQYF,TGTGCCACCAGCCTCGGGACTAGCGGGGGGTACCAAGAGACCCAGTACTTC
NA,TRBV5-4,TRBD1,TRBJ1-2,CASSLADRGHGYTF,TGTGCCAGCAGCTTGGCGGACAGGGGGCATGGCTACACCTTC
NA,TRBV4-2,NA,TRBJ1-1,CASSQGGRQKNTEAFF,TGTGCCAGCAGCCAAGGAGGGAGGCAGAAGAACACTGAAGCTTTCTTT
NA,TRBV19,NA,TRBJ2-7,CASRQDGTYEQYF,TGTGCCAGTAGACAGGACGGTACCTACGAGCAGTACTTC
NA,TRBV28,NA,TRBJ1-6,CASSLETGRPLHF,TGTGCCAGCAGTTTAGAAACAGGGCGACCCCTCCACTTT
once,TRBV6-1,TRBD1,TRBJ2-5,CASRRGGAVETQYF,TGTGCCAGCAGACGAGGGGGCGCGGTAGAGACCCAGTACTTC
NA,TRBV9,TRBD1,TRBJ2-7,CASSPTPGDRPYEQYF,TGTGCCAGCAGCCCGACTCCTGGGGACAGGCCCTACGAGCAGTACTTC
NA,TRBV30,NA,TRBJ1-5,CAWSAGGANQPQHF,TGTGCCTGGAGTGCGGGGGGCGCCAATCAGCCCCAGCATTTT
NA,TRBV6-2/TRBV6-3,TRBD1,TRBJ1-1,CASSLNAGTGKTFF,TGTGCCAGCAGTTTAAACGCCGGGACAGGGAAAACTTTCTTT
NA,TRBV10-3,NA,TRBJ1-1,CAIKPQGAHMNTEAFF,TGTGCCATCAAACCACAGGGCGCCCACATGAACACTGAAGCTTTCTTT
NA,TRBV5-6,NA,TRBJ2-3,CASSGAVLTSTDTQYF,TGTGCCAGCTCTGGTGCCGTCCTGACTAGCACAGATACGCAGTATTTT
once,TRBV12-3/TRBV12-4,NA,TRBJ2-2,CASWEGELFF,TGTGCCAGCTGGGAGGGGGAGCTGTTTTTT
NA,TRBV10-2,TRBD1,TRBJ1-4,CASTRDRGRANEKLFF,TGCGCCAGCACCCGGGACAGGGGGCGAGCTAATGAAAAACTGTTTTTT